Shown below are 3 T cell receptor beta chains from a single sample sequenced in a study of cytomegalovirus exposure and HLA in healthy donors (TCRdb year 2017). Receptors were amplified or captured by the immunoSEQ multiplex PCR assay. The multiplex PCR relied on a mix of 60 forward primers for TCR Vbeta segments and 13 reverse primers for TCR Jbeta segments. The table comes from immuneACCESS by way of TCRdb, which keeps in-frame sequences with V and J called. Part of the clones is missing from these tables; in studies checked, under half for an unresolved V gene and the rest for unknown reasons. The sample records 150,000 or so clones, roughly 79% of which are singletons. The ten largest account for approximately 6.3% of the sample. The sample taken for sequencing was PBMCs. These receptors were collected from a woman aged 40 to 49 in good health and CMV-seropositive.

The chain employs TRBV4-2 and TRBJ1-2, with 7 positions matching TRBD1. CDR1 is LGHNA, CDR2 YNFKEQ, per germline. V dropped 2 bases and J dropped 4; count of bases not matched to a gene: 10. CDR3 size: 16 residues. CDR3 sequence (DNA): TGTGCCAGCAGCCAACCCCATGAGGGGGCATCCTATGGCTACACCTTC. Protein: CASSQPHEGASYGYTF.

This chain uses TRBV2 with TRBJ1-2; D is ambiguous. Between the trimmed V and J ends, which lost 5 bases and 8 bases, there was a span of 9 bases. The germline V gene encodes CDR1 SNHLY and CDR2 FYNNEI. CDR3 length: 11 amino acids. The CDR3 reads CASSPRQGYTF. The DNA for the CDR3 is TGTGCCAGCAGTCCGCGACAAGGCTACACCTTC.

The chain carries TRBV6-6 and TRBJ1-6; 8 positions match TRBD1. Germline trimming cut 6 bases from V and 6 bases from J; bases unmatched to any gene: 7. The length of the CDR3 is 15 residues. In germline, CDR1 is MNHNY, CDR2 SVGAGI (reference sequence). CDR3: CASRVQGAPNSPLHF. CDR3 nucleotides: TGTGCCAGCAGAGTCCAGGGGGCGCCTAATTCACCCCTCCACTTT.